This T cell receptor (beta chain) was profiled in a study of cytomegalovirus exposure and HLA in healthy donors. Notes on the study in general: Most TCR sequences were rare, but some public TCRs occurred in many donors. Earlier analysis yielded a pattern in which most TCR beta V segments were productive about 90% or about 30% of the time. Excluded were some V segments that proved indistinguishable, including TRBV6-2 and TRBV6-3.

With 4 bases clipped from V and 5 bases from J, the junction kept 11 bases outside the gene matches. The CDR3 spans 17 residues. CDR1 is MGHRA and CDR2 is YSYEKL in the germline V gene. Researchers ran the PCR with 60 Vbeta and 13 Jbeta primers. The table came from immunoSEQ multiplex PCR; TCRdb's copy has only in-frame clones and leaves some out. Its table lists fewer than 100,000 clones. In regard to this clone: Its antigen is as yet unknown.

The gene calls are TRBV4-1 and TRBJ2-5, with TRBD2 identical over 12 bases. This receptor was taken from a man between 18 and 35 years old in good health and CMV-seropositive. Sequenced material: PBMCs. DNA of the CDR3: TGCGCCAGCAGCCTAAGACTAGCGGGAGAGGTTGGGGAGACCCAGTACTTC. Translation gives CASSLRLAGEVGETQYF.